The 6 T cell receptor beta chains below come from one sample, sequenced in a study of T cell changes during pregnancy in multiple sclerosis. Using immunoSEQ multiplex PCR, the repertoire was profiled, and TCRdb retains in-frame clones only, with some absent. Among 64,000 or so clones listed, around 96% were seen once. The sequencing here drew on CD8+ T cells from peripheral blood mononuclear cells, taken after pregnancy. Source of these receptors: a female donor with multiple sclerosis, enrolled in a pregnancy study.

In nucleotides, the CDR3 is TGTGCCATCAGACTCAGGGACAGCGACACTGAAGCTTTCTTT. Residues: CAIRLRDSDTEAFF. The chain uses TRBV10-3 and TRBJ1-1; 7 nucleotides match TRBD1. Trimming took 6 bases from V and 3 from J; bases not matched to a gene: 7. The V gene's germline CDR1 is ENHRY and CDR2 SYGVKD. This CDR3 is 14 amino acids long.

The chain uses TRBV4-2 and TRBJ1-1; D is uncertain. In germline, CDR1 is LGHNA, CDR2 YNFKEQ. V shed 0 bases and J shed 4 bases, with 15 bases lying between them. The CDR3 spans 16 residues. CDR3 loop: CASSQDPAASGTEAFF. The CDR3 DNA sequence: TGTGCCAGCAGCCAAGATCCGGCAGCCTCGGGCACTGAAGCTTTCTTT.

The rearrangement links TRBV9 to TRBJ2-3; 8 bases fit TRBD2. Germline CDR1 and CDR2: SGDLS and YYNGEE. This CDR3 region has 17 residues. J gave up 5 bases and V 0 bases, and 11 bases lay outside the gene matches. CDR3 protein: CASSVVGQAGVLDTQYF. The CDR3 DNA reads TGTGCCAGCAGCGTAGTCGGTCAAGCGGGAGTACTAGATACGCAGTATTTT.

The chain employs TRBV5-1 and TRBJ1-4; D is unclear. Trimming removed 4 bases from V and 2 bases from J, with 9 bases in between. Germline loops: CDR1 SGHRS, CDR2 YFSETQ. The CDR3 totals 14 residues. The CDR3 here is CASSQRVTNEKLFF. As DNA, the CDR3 is TGCGCCAGCAGCCAGAGGGTGACTAATGAAAAACTGTTTTTT.

For this clone: One junction end disagrees with the germline gene, perhaps due to a read error. The genes are TRBV7-7 and TRBJ2-3; the match to TRBD2 covers 14 bases. The CDR3 has 16 residues. Germline lookup yields CDR1 SSHAT and CDR2 FNYEAQ (reference sequence). CDR3 sequence reads: CASSLGGLAGADTQYF. The CDR3 DNA is TGTGCTAGCAGCTTAGGGGGACTAGCGGGAGCCGATACGCAGTATTTT.

The chain recombines TRBV5-1 with TRBJ2-3, with TRBD2 as a possible D gene (5 bases). The CDR3 is made up of 15 amino acids. The V gene lost 0 bases and the J gene lost 2 bases, with 10 bases spanning the gap. Germline V gives CDR1 SGHRS, CDR2 YFSETQ. CDR3 DNA: TGCGCCAGCAGCTTGGGGGAGTTTGACACAGATACGCAGTATTTT. Its translation: CASSLGEFDTDTQYF.